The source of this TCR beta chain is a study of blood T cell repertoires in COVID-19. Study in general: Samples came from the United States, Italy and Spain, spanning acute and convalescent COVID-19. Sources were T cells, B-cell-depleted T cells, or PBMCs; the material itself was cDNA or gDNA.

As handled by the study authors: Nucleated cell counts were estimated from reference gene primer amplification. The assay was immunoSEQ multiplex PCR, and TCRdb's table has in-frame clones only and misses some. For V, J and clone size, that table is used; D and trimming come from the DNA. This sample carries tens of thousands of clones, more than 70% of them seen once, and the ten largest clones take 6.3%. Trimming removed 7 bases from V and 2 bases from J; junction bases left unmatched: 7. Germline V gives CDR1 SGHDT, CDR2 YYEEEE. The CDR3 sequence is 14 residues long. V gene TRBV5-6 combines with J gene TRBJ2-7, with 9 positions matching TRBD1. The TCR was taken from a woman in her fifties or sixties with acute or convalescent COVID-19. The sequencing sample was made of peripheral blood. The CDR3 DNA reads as TGTGCCAGCCTGAGGACAGGGGCGACCTACGAGCAGTACTTC. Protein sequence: CASLRTGATYEQYF.